The T cell receptor beta chain described here comes from a study of neurological immune-mediated disorders. Points from the study as a whole: HTLV-1-associated myelopathy displayed the greatest TCR clonal expansion, and multiple sclerosis exhibited the smallest, lower than that of healthy controls. When the repertoires were sorted by phylogenetic grouping, those of 18 of 34 multiple sclerosis patients ended up in one related-CDR3 cluster, a possible signature.

TCRdb re-called the 5' RACE reads with MiXCR, one entry per CDR3 protein. The sample comprises about 62,000 distinct CDR3 sequences, about 3.5% of which are singletons, and about 2% rests with the top ten. V lost 7 bases and J 3 bases, leaving 12 bases between the germline ends. This CDR3 comprises 12 residues. Germline CDR1 is DFQATT and CDR2 is SNEGSKA (reference sequence). Unsorted libraries used 2 million PBMCs kept at -80 degrees C. There are many counts of this clonotype. What it binds is unknown. Source material: PBMCs. The V and J genes are TRBV20-1 and TRBJ1-1; D is uncertain. This clonotype was obtained from a woman aged 45 to 65 with multiple sclerosis. CDR3 sequence (DNA): TGCAGTGTTCCCAGAGGAGACACTGAAGCTTTCTTT. Translated, it gives CSVPRGDTEAFF.